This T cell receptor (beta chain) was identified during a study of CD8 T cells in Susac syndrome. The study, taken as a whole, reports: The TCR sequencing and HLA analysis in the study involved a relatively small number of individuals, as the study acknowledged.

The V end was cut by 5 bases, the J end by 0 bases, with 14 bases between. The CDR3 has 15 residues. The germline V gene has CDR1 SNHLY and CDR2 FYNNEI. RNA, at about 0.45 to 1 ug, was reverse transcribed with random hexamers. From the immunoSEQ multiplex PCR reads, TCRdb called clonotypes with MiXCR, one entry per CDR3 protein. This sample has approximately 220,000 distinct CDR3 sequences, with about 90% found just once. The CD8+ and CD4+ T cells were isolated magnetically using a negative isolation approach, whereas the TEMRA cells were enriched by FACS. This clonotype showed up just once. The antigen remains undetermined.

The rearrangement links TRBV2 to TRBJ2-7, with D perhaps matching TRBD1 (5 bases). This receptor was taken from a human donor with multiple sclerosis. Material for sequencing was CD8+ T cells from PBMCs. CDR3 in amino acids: CASSHRSSSSYEQYF. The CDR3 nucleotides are TGTGCCAGCAGTCACAGGTCCTCGAGCTCCTACGAGCAGTACTTC.